This TCR beta chain was identified in a study of cytomegalovirus exposure and HLA in healthy donors. The PCR contained 60 Vbeta and 13 Jbeta primers. TCRdb's copy holds only in-frame clones and misses some; the assay was immunoSEQ multiplex PCR. The sample holds about 140,000 clones; 75% to 85% are singletons and the top ten take about 2.2%. The CDR3 extends over 13 amino acids. Trimming stripped 5 bases from V and 6 bases from J, with 14 bases between. The V gene's germline CDR1 is SGHNT and CDR2 YYREEE (reference sequence). Sequencing was carried out using PBMCs. This clonotype originated in a man aged 45 to 65 in good health and CMV-seronegative. V usage is TRBV5-4 and J usage is TRBJ1-1; maybe TRBD1 (6 bases). As DNA, the CDR3 is TGTGCCAGCAGTTCCCGACAGGAACCTGAAGCTTTCTTT. Translated, it gives CASSSRQEPEAFF.